The 24 T cell receptor beta chains listed next were all sequenced from one sample in a study of CD8 T cells in Susac syndrome. When the RNA was reverse transcribed, random hexamers were used with an input of roughly 0.45 to 1 ug. MiXCR, applied by TCRdb to the immunoSEQ multiplex PCR reads, yields one record per CDR3 protein. Among 120,000 or so distinct CDR3 sequences, 90% to 95% were seen once, and the ten largest hold 0.09% to 0.15%. Sequencing was done on a sample of CD4+ T cells from PBMCs. The receptors were gathered from a human donor in good health.

The chain uses TRBV19 and TRBJ1-1, with D hard to call. CDR1 is LNHDA, CDR2 SQIVND, per germline (reference sequence). The CDR3 runs to 14 residues. V lost 6 bases and J 0 bases, leaving 11 bases between the germline ends. CDR3 DNA: TGTGCCAGTAGAGAGGGATACCTGAACACTGAAGCTTTCTTT. This gives the protein CASREGYLNTEAFF.

V gene TRBV29-1 combines with J gene TRBJ2-2; maybe TRBD2 (5 bases). Germline V lookup: CDR1 SQVTM, CDR2 ANQGSEA. Deletions cut 5 bases from V and 6 bases from J, with 13 bases between. This CDR3 comprises 13 residues. The CDR3 DNA reads TGCAGCGTTCTCGAGGGAGTTTCCGGGGAGCTGTTTTTT. Translated: CSVLEGVSGELFF.

The V call is TRBV30, the J call TRBJ2-3, with TRBD2 as a possible D gene (5 bases). CDR3 length: 16 amino acids. Per germline, CDR1 GTSNPN and CDR2 SVGIG (reference sequence). V lost 0 bases, J lost 6 bases, and 19 bases lay in between. The CDR3 region has the DNA TGTGCCTGGAGTGTAACCGAGAACGGGATAGCGGATACGCAGTATTTT. Translation gives CAWSVTENGIADTQYF. The variable domain in full, completed from reference TRBV30 and TRBJ2-3, reads SQTIHQWPATLVQPVGSPLSLECTVEGTSNPNLYWYRQAAGRGLQLLFYSVGIGQISSEVPQNLSASRPQDRQFILSSKKLLLSDSGFYLCAWSVTENGIADTQYFGPGTRLTVL.

The chain couples TRBV7-9 to TRBJ2-7; TRBD1 matches 9 bases. V shed 4 bases, J shed 3 bases, and the junction held 7 bases outside the gene matches. There are 15 residues in the CDR3. Germline lookup yields CDR1 SEHNR and CDR2 FQNEAQ (reference sequence). Written as DNA, the CDR3 is TGTGCCAGCAGCTCCGGGACAGGGTCGATCTACGAGCAGTACTTC. It specifies CASSSGTGSIYEQYF.

V is TRBV13 and J is TRBJ2-7; D tentatively reads TRBD1 or TRBD2 (6 bases each). CDR3 length: 17 residues. Germline lookup yields CDR1 PRHDT and CDR2 FYEKMQ (reference sequence). The V and J ends lost 0 bases and 4 bases respectively, with 19 bases between them. Here the CDR3 DNA reads TGTGCCAGCAGCTTAGGGGGACTCTACAGGGTCGGTTACGAGCAGTACTTC. Its protein is CASSLGGLYRVGYEQYF.

The chain recombines TRBV5-1 with TRBJ2-2; D possibly corresponds to TRBD2 (5 bases). This CDR3 contains 15 residues. V was cut by 0 bases and J by 4 bases, with 10 bases left in between. Per germline, CDR1 SGHRS and CDR2 YFSETQ. The CDR3: CASSLGARVTGELFF. CDR3 bases: TGCGCCAGCAGCTTGGGGGCGCGGGTCACCGGGGAGCTGTTTTTT. Supplemented by reference TRBV5-1 and TRBJ2-2, the full variable domain reads KAGVTQTPRYLIKTRGQQVTLSCSPISGHRSVSWYQQTPGQGLQFLFEYFSETQRNKGNFPGRFSGRQFSNSRSEMNVSTLELGDSALYLCASSLGARVTGELFFGEGSRLTVL.

The chain has TRBV20-1 and TRBJ2-7; a possible D gene is TRBD2 (6 bases). The CDR3 runs to 14 residues. V was pared by 1 base and J by 3 bases, with 13 bases between. From germline, CDR1 is DFQATT and CDR2 SNEGSKA (reference sequence). The CDR3 protein is CSARVGLANYEQYF. In DNA, the CDR3 is TGCAGTGCTAGAGTAGGCCTAGCGAACTACGAGCAGTACTTC.

J is TRBJ2-3 and V is TRBV12-3 or TRBV12-4; D remains unclear. V was clipped by 5 bases and J by 7 bases, with 10 bases between them. The CDR3 has 12 amino acids. The CDR3 loop is CASSRGRYTQYF. The DNA for the CDR3 is TGTGCCAGCAGTCGTGGCAGGTATACGCAGTATTTT.

This clonotype has more than one count but fewer than ten. The chain is built from TRBV29-1 and TRBJ2-7, with 8 bases identical to TRBD1. CDR3 length: 12 amino acids. The junction had 3 bases not matched to a gene; V was cut back by 3 bases and J by 5 bases. Looked up from germline, CDR1 is SQVTM and CDR2 is ANQGSEA. CDR3 protein: CSVDPGGDEQYF. The DNA of the CDR3 is TGCAGCGTTGATCCAGGGGGCGACGAGCAGTACTTC.

The rearrangement uses TRBV7-2 and TRBJ2-7; TRBD2 aligns across 9 bases. CDR3 size: 15 residues. V was pared by 3 bases and J by 7 bases, with 10 bases of the junction left unmatched. Germline CDR1 is SGHTA and CDR2 is FQGNSA. As DNA, the CDR3 is TGTGCCAGCAGCTTTCTGCCTAGCGGGACGGGTGAGCAGTACTTC. This translates into CASSFLPSGTGEQYF.

The chain has TRBV5-1 and TRBJ2-5, with 9 positions matching TRBD1. Germline V lookup: CDR1 SGHRS, CDR2 YFSETQ. This CDR3 region has 14 residues. V shed 3 bases, J shed 2 bases, and the junction held 2 bases outside the gene matches. CDR3 nucleotides: TGCGCCAGCAGCTCCGGGACAGGGCAAGAGACCCAGTACTTC. Translated, it gives CASSSGTGQETQYF.

CDR3 loop: CASTPTWGNQETQYF. CDR3 DNA sequence: TGTGCCAGCACCCCAACCTGGGGAAACCAAGAGACCCAGTACTTC. The chain carries TRBV6-1 and TRBJ2-5, with unresolved D. This CDR3 is built from 15 residues. The V and J ends lost 7 bases and 0 bases respectively, with 15 bases between them. The germline CDR1 and CDR2 sequences are MNHNS and SASEGT.

The rearrangement uses TRBV5-4 and TRBJ2-1, with 13 bases matching TRBD2. The germline V gene has CDR1 SGHNT and CDR2 YYREEE (reference sequence). CDR3 length: 15 residues. Trimming cost V 4 bases and J 5 bases; bases outside gene matches: 3. The CDR3 DNA sequence: TGTGCCAGCAGCAGGACTAGCGGGGGCGACAATGAGCAGTTCTTC. It translates to CASSRTSGGDNEQFF.

The chain is built from TRBV7-2 and TRBJ2-7, with unresolved D. The CDR3 totals 13 residues. Trimming pared 3 bases from V and 3 bases from J, leaving 9 bases between. The germline CDR1 and CDR2 sequences are SGHTA and FQGNSA. The CDR3 here is CASSFSRGYEQYF. The CDR3 nucleotides read TGTGCCAGCAGCTTCTCCCGAGGCTACGAGCAGTACTTC.

This chain connects TRBV27 to TRBJ2-4; no clear D. This CDR3 contains 14 residues. Germline CDR1 and CDR2: MNHEY and SMNVEV (reference sequence). Trimming took 4 bases from V and 0 from J, leaving 7 bases between them. The CDR3 spells CASSSRLAKNIQYF. The CDR3 DNA is TGTGCCAGCAGTTCCAGATTAGCCAAAAACATTCAGTACTTC.

This chain links TRBV3-1 with TRBJ2-5, with D possibly called TRBD1 or TRBD2 (5 bases each). The length of the CDR3 is 15 residues. Trimming removed 4 bases from V and 7 bases from J, with 19 bases in between. Germline V gene data show CDR1 as LGHDT and CDR2 as YNNKEL (reference sequence). The CDR3, as DNA: TGTGCCAGCAGCCTGGCAGGGAACCTGGCGGGGACCCAGTACTTC. Translation gives CASSLAGNLAGTQYF.

As to this clonotype: One junction end does not reproduce the germline sequence, and a read error may be involved. The chain uses TRBV3-1 and TRBJ2-4; 7 nucleotides align to TRBD2. The CDR3 spans 14 residues. From germline, CDR1 is LGHDT and CDR2 YNNKEL (reference sequence). CDR3 protein: CASSQGASGPSSHF. The CDR3 coding sequence is TGTGCCAGCAGCCAGGGAGCTAGCGGTCCGTCTTCTCACTTC.

V and J are TRBV7-9 and TRBJ1-2; possibly TRBD1 for D (6 bases). The CDR3 has 15 residues. Trimming took 2 bases from V and 7 from J, leaving 17 bases between them. Germline values: CDR1 SEHNR, CDR2 FQNEAQ (reference sequence). The CDR3 DNA is TGTGCCAGCAGCTTACCGGGGGCCGTAGGCAGTGGCTACACCTTC. Translated: CASSLPGAVGSGYTF.

This clonotype was recorded only once. This chain joins TRBV18 and TRBJ2-1; TRBD1 might be the D (6 bases). This CDR3 comprises 14 residues. Germline CDR1 and CDR2: KGHSH and LQKENI. With 3 bases removed from V and 8 bases from J, the gap between germline ends came to 14 bases. CDR3 in DNA: TGTGCCAGCTCACCGGTCAGGGGATCCGATGAGCAGTTCTTC. Amino acid sequence: CASSPVRGSDEQFF.

The rearrangement links TRBV24-1 to TRBJ2-5, with 11 bases aligning to TRBD1. Germline CDR1 and CDR2: KGHDR and SFDVKD. After removal of 4 bases from V and 4 bases from J, the junction contained 4 bases not matched to a gene. CDR3 length equals 15 residues. The CDR3 here is CATSEGQGVRETQYF. CDR3 coding DNA: TGTGCCACCAGTGAGGGACAGGGGGTGCGAGAGACCCAGTACTTC.

The chain carries TRBV10-3 and TRBJ2-5, with TRBD2 as a possible D gene (5 bases). The CDR3 has 13 amino acids. Germline V gene sequence: CDR1 ENHRY, CDR2 SYGVKD. The V gene lost 10 bases and the J gene lost 5 bases, with 17 bases spanning the gap. The CDR3 DNA reads as TGTGCCACCGGACCCTCTGGCGGGGAGACCCAGTACTTC. Its translation: CATGPSGGETQYF.

This chain links TRBV18 with TRBJ2-7; tentatively, D is TRBD1 (6 bases). The CDR3 has 16 amino acids. Germline lookup yields CDR1 KGHSH and CDR2 LQKENI. V was cut by 6 bases and J by 2 bases, with 20 bases left in between. The CDR3 loop reads CASSPTPTGLAYEQYF. The CDR3, as DNA: TGTGCCAGCTCGCCAACCCCCACAGGGCTCGCCTACGAGCAGTACTTC.

The CDR3 sequence is CASSQDRNTGELFF. Written as DNA, the CDR3 is TGTGCCAGCAGCCAAGATCGTAACACCGGGGAGCTGTTTTTT. V and J are TRBV4-2 and TRBJ2-2; D is undetermined. This CDR3 contains 14 residues. Between the trimmed V and J ends, which lost 0 bases and 2 bases, there was a span of 4 bases. The V gene's germline CDR1 is LGHNA and CDR2 YNFKEQ.

V usage is TRBV29-1 and J usage is TRBJ2-5; D gene uncertain. Germline assignment: CDR1 SQVTM and CDR2 ANQGSEA. This CDR3 is 10 amino acids long. The CDR3 nucleotides read TGCGGGCTAGGACCGGAGACCCAGTACTTC. Amino acids: CGLGPETQYF.